The 21 T cell receptor beta chains below were found in one sample sequenced in a study of cytomegalovirus exposure and HLA in healthy donors. A multiplex PCR was run with 60 Vbeta primers and 13 Jbeta primers. This table comes from immunoSEQ multiplex PCR, and its TCRdb copy is limited to in-frame clones, with some not included. The table has roughly 250,000 clones, about four fifths seen once; the top ten hold 2% to 2.5%. The sample taken for sequencing was PBMCs. These receptor sequences come from a middle-aged woman in good health and CMV-seropositive.

This clone was seen only a few times. The rearrangement uses TRBV4-3 and TRBJ1-2, with D perhaps matching TRBD1 (5 bases). In germline, CDR1 is LGHNA, CDR2 YSLEER. Trimming left V 0 bases short and J 0 bases short, with 14 bases between. The CDR3 has 17 amino acids. CDR3 protein: CASSQDQSGGANYGYTF. CDR3 bases: TGCGCCAGCAGCCAAGATCAATCGGGGGGAGCTAACTATGGCTACACCTTC.

The rearrangement joins TRBV28 to TRBJ2-1, with 13 positions matching TRBD2. V lost 5 bases and J lost 9; bases outside the gene matches: 16. The CDR3 totals 18 residues. Germline loops: CDR1 MDHEN, CDR2 SYDVKM. In nucleotides, the CDR3 is TGTGCCAGCAGTCCCAATCTATCTACTAGCGGGAGGGCCATTGAGCAGTTCTTC. It encodes CASSPNLSTSGRAIEQFF.

The gene calls are TRBV25-1 and TRBJ2-1; tentative D call: TRBD1 (5 bases). Germline CDR1 MGHDK, CDR2 SYGVNS. The CDR3 loop spans 16 amino acids. The germline V and J ends were trimmed by 0 bases and 8 bases, with 17 bases remaining between them. The CDR3 region is CASSEYKGAYQDEQFF. Here the CDR3 DNA reads TGTGCCAGCAGTGAATATAAAGGGGCATACCAGGATGAGCAGTTCTTC.

The J gene is TRBJ1-3, the V gene TRBV19; 9 bases line up with TRBD1. Germline trimming cut 6 bases from V and 4 bases from J; bases unmatched to any gene: 1. The CDR3 loop spans 13 amino acids. Looked up from germline, CDR1 is LNHDA and CDR2 is SQIVND (reference sequence). The CDR3 region has the DNA TGTGCCAGTAGGGGGACAGGGGGAAACACCATATATTTT. It codes for CASRGTGGNTIYF.

The chain uses TRBV5-5 and TRBJ2-5, with D perhaps TRBD2 (6 bases). Per germline, CDR1 SGHKS and CDR2 YYEKEE (reference sequence). The V and J ends lost 3 bases and 4 bases respectively, with 16 bases between them. The CDR3 loop spans 15 amino acids. The CDR3, as DNA: TGTGCCAGCAGCTCCCGCGGGACGTACCTAGAGACCCAGTACTTC. Its translation is CASSSRGTYLETQYF.

This chain links TRBV29-1 with TRBJ1-1; 10 bases match TRBD1. The germline V gene has CDR1 SQVTM and CDR2 ANQGSEA. Losses at the gene ends were 3 bases for V and 6 bases for J; bases not matched to a gene: 10. CDR3 length equals 15 residues. The CDR3 nucleotides are TGCAGCGTTGACCCCTCCGGACAGGGGGTATCTGAAGCTTTCTTT. Amino acid sequence: CSVDPSGQGVSEAFF. Supplemented by reference TRBV29-1 and TRBJ1-1, the full variable domain reads SAVISQKPSRDICQRGTSLTIQCQVDSQVTMMFWYRQQPGQSLTLIATANQGSEATYESGFVIDKFPISRPNLTFSTLTVSNMSPEDSSIYLCSVDPSGQGVSEAFFGQGTRLTVV.

In its sample, this clone was seen once. This chain links TRBV11-2 with TRBJ1-6; the match to TRBD1 covers 7 bases. J was trimmed by 7 bases and V by 0 bases; bases with no gene match: 6. Germline values: CDR1 SGHAT, CDR2 FQNNGV. This CDR3 has 16 amino acids. CDR3 amino acids: CASSLDGQGGNSPLHF. The CDR3 nucleotides read TGTGCCAGCAGCTTAGATGGGCAGGGGGGCAATTCACCCCTCCACTTT. The variable domain in full, with the rest retrieved from reference TRBV11-2 and TRBJ1-6, is EAGVAQSPRYKIIEKRQSVAFWCNPISGHATLYWYQQILGQGPKLLIQFQNNGVVDDSQLPKDRFSAERLKGVDSTLKIQPAKLEDSAVYLCASSLDGQGGNSPLHFGNGTRLTVT.

This clone was recorded once. This chain connects TRBV7-8 to TRBJ1-1; 8 bases line up with TRBD1. The length of the CDR3 is 12 residues. V was clipped by 6 bases and J by 5 bases; unmatched bases: 2. Germline V CDR1 and CDR2: SGHVS, FQNEAQ. The CDR3 is CASSTGGTEAFF. CDR3 bases: TGTGCCAGCAGTACAGGGGGGACTGAAGCTTTCTTT.

The chain recombines TRBV6-5 with TRBJ2-1; TRBD2 matches at 10 bases. In germline, CDR1 is MNHEY, CDR2 SVGAGI. The J segment lost 3 bases and the V segment lost 8 bases, leaving 4 bases of the junction unmatched. There are 14 residues in the CDR3. The CDR3 region has the DNA TGTGCCAGCGGAACTAGCGGGAACTACAATGAGCAGTTCTTC. It yields the protein CASGTSGNYNEQFF.

The chain joins TRBV19 to TRBJ2-7, with D possibly matching TRBD1 (5 bases). The V and J ends lost 6 bases and 2 bases respectively, with 11 bases between them. Germline lookup yields CDR1 LNHDA and CDR2 SQIVND (reference sequence). The CDR3 has 13 residues. CDR3 loop: CASSRELTYEQYF. Written as DNA, the CDR3 is TGTGCCAGTAGCAGGGAATTGACCTACGAGCAGTACTTC.

J is TRBJ2-7 and V is TRBV25-1; 12 bases align to TRBD2. The CDR3 covers 15 residues. Trimming removed 4 bases from V and 5 bases from J; junction bases left unmatched: 6. The V gene's germline CDR1 is MGHDK and CDR2 SYGVNS. The CDR3 DNA is TGTGCCAGCAGTGTTCAGACTAGCGGGAGTAACGAGCAGTACTTC. It encodes CASSVQTSGSNEQYF.

Comments on this clone: The germline gene is not matched at one end of the junction; a read error may be the cause. The rearrangement links TRBV7-9 to TRBJ1-4; no definite D call. Per the germline V gene, CDR1 is SEHNR and CDR2 is FQNEAQ (reference sequence). The CDR3 length is 15 residues. CDR3 loop: CSSSLADGVYEKLFF. In DNA form, the CDR3 reads TGTTCCAGCAGCTTAGCGGACGGGGTATATGAAAAACTGTTTTTT. Full variable domain (rest looked up from reference TRBV7-9 and TRBJ1-4): DTGVSQNPRHKITKRGQNVTFRCDPISEHNRLYWYRQTLGQGPEFLTYFQNEAQLEKSRLLSDRFSAERPKGSFSTLEIQRTEQGDSAMYLCSSSLADGVYEKLFFGSGTQLSVL.

This clone came up a few times. This chain connects TRBV19 to TRBJ1-4; no definite D call. The CDR3 consists of 13 residues. Germline assignment: CDR1 LNHDA and CDR2 SQIVND (reference sequence). The ends were cut back, 5 bases at V and 13 bases at J, with 17 bases in the middle. As DNA, the CDR3 is TGTGCCAGTAGTCACCGGGAGCCAGAGGGACTGTTTTTT. It yields the protein CASSHREPEGLFF. The entire variable domain, with the rest obtained from reference TRBV19 and TRBJ1-4, is as follows: DGGITQSPKYLFRKEGQNVTLSCEQNLNHDAMYWYRQDPGQGLRLIYYSQIVNDFQKGDIAEGYSVSREKKESFPLTVTSAQKNPTAFYLCASSHREPEGLFFGSGTQLSVL.

This clone was recorded a few times. The chain combines TRBV27 with TRBJ2-3; 9 nucleotides match TRBD1. Germline CDR1 and CDR2: MNHEY and SMNVEV (reference sequence). V dropped 6 bases and J dropped 6; count of bases not matched to a gene: 4. This CDR3 has 13 residues. DNA for the CDR3: TGTGCCAGCAGACTACAGGGGGCCGATACGCAGTATTTT. Translated, it gives CASRLQGADTQYF.

The rearrangement uses TRBV7-9 and TRBJ2-5; 9 bases match TRBD2. The V gene end was trimmed by 5 bases and the J gene end by 4 bases; junction bases not matched to a gene: 11. This CDR3 is built from 16 residues. Germline CDR1 and CDR2: SEHNR and FQNEAQ (reference sequence). The CDR3, as DNA: TGTGCCAGCAGCGTCCGTTTGAGTAGCGGGAGAGAGACCCAGTACTTC. Its translation: CASSVRLSSGRETQYF.

The gene calls are TRBV28 and TRBJ1-5; 11 bases map to TRBD1. CDR3 length equals 15 residues. Germline V CDR1 and CDR2: MDHEN, SYDVKM. V lost 4 bases and J lost 7; bases outside the gene matches: 6. The CDR3 nucleotides read TGTGCCAGCAGTTCTTCCGGGACAGGGGGACAGCCCCAGCATTTT. Protein: CASSSSGTGGQPQHF.

This rearrangement joins TRBV28 to TRBJ1-2; a possible D gene is TRBD1 (6 bases). Germline values: CDR1 MDHEN, CDR2 SYDVKM. The V end lost 4 bases, the J end lost 3 bases, and 12 bases lay between the germline ends. The CDR3 totals 14 residues. The CDR3 region has the DNA TGTGCCAGCAGTTCTCTAGACAGGCACTATGGCTACACCTTC. This translates into CASSSLDRHYGYTF.

This clone was observed a handful of times. The V call is TRBV11-2, the J call TRBJ2-7, with D perhaps matching TRBD2 (6 bases). V was shortened by 0 bases and J by 3 bases, with 12 bases between the two germline ends. The CDR3 extends over 15 amino acids. Germline lookup yields CDR1 SGHAT and CDR2 FQNNGV. In DNA form, the CDR3 reads TGTGCCAGCAGCTTAGATGCGGCGGGGTTCTACGAGCAGTACTTC. As protein: CASSLDAAGFYEQYF.

The V and J genes are TRBV7-9 and TRBJ2-7; 7 bases fit TRBD1. This CDR3 is 15 amino acids long. V dropped 1 base and J dropped 5; count of bases not matched to a gene: 8. Per germline, CDR1 SEHNR and CDR2 FQNEAQ (reference sequence). The CDR3: CASSLEEGGLNEQYF. CDR3 DNA sequence: TGTGCCAGCAGCTTAGAAGAAGGGGGCCTGAACGAGCAGTACTTC.

The gene calls are TRBV9 and TRBJ2-2; possible D gene TRBD2, 5 bases. V dropped 4 bases and J dropped 1 base, with 11 bases sitting between them. Germline assignment: CDR1 SGDLS and CDR2 YYNGEE. The CDR3 runs to 15 residues. The chain's CDR3 is CASSTRGQNTGELFF. CDR3 nucleotide sequence: TGTGCCAGCAGCACCCGCGGGCAGAACACCGGGGAGCTGTTTTTT.

This chain uses TRBV6-5 with TRBJ2-1; 9 bases are a match to TRBD2. The junction had 3 bases not matched to a gene; V was cut back by 5 bases and J by 1 base. In germline, CDR1 is MNHEY, CDR2 SVGAGI. There are 15 residues in the CDR3. The CDR3 loop reads CASSRSGRSYNEQFF. CDR3 bases: TGTGCCAGCAGTCGGAGCGGGAGGTCCTACAATGAGCAGTTCTTC.